These 22 T cell receptor beta chains share one sample of origin, sequenced in a study of cytomegalovirus exposure and HLA in healthy donors (dated by TCRdb to about 2017). The method was the immunoSEQ multiplex PCR assay. For the multiplex PCR, a mixture combining 60 forward primers for TCR Vbeta segments and 13 reverse primers for TCR Jbeta segments was used. The clones in this table, taken by TCRdb from immuneACCESS, are in-frame only. Not every clone is retained; where verified, under half of the shortfall comes from an unresolved V gene, and the cause of the rest is unknown. Present in this sample are roughly 250,000 clones, under 90% of which were seen just once. The top ten hold about 0.3% of the sample. Sequencing was carried out using PBMCs. The receptors stem from a girl between 2 and 10 years old in good health and CMV-seronegative.

This clone turned up a few times. The chain links TRBV5-1 to TRBJ1-4; D unresolved. The CDR3 is made up of 14 amino acids. The germline V gene encodes CDR1 SGHRS and CDR2 YFSETQ. V was cut by 4 bases and J by 8 bases, with 15 bases left in between. CDR3 amino acids: CASSLTLGTEKLFF. The CDR3 DNA reads as TGCGCCAGCAGCCTGACACTTGGTACCGAAAAACTGTTTTTT.

This sequence joins TRBV7-2 and TRBJ2-2; TRBD2 matches 12 bases. Per germline, CDR1 SGHTA and CDR2 FQGNSA. The CDR3 contains 16 residues. V was pared by 4 bases and J by 5 bases, with 5 bases of the junction left unmatched. The CDR3 sequence is CASSSRGTSGTGELFF. In DNA form, the CDR3 reads TGTGCCAGCAGCTCACGGGGGACTAGCGGGACCGGGGAGCTGTTTTTT.

The chain recombines TRBV11-2 with TRBJ2-1, with 10 bases fitting TRBD1. This CDR3 comprises 16 residues. With 0 bases clipped from V and 5 bases from J, the junction kept 4 bases outside the gene matches. Germline lookup yields CDR1 SGHAT and CDR2 FQNNGV. CDR3 coding DNA: TGTGCCAGCAGCTTAGATTTTGGGACAGGGGACAATGAGCAGTTCTTC. Translated: CASSLDFGTGDNEQFF.

This clone was picked up one time. The chain is built from TRBV30 and TRBJ1-1, with D perhaps TRBD1 (6 bases). The V gene's germline CDR1 is GTSNPN and CDR2 SVGIG (reference sequence). The CDR3 length is 15 residues. Between the trimmed V and J ends, which lost 3 bases and 4 bases, there was a span of 18 bases. In DNA form, the CDR3 reads TGTGCCTGGAGCGCCCCAGACAGGACGAGCACTGAAGCTTTCTTT. This encodes CAWSAPDRTSTEAFF. Based on the CDR3 plus reference TRBV30 and TRBJ1-1, the full variable domain is SQTIHQWPATLVQPVGSPLSLECTVEGTSNPNLYWYRQAAGRGLQLLFYSVGIGQISSEVPQNLSASRPQDRQFILSSKKLLLSDSGFYLCAWSAPDRTSTEAFFGQGTRLTVV.

The chain combines TRBV13 with TRBJ2-7, with 7 nucleotides matching TRBD1. In germline, CDR1 is PRHDT, CDR2 FYEKMQ (reference sequence). The CDR3 extends over 15 amino acids. V dropped 1 base and J dropped 7; count of bases not matched to a gene: 10. For the CDR3, the DNA is TGTGCCAGCAGCTTAGACAGGGGAGCCTCTAGGGAGCAGTACTTC. Its translation is CASSLDRGASREQYF. Looking up the rest from reference TRBV13 and TRBJ2-7 gives the full variable domain: AAGVIQSPRHLIKEKRETATLKCYPIPRHDTVYWYQQGPGQDPQFLISFYEKMQSDKGSIPDRFSAQQFSDYHSELNMSSLELGDSALYFCASSLDRGASREQYFGPGTRLTVT.

The sample holds a few counts of this clone. This sequence joins TRBV28 and TRBJ1-5, with 8 bases lining up with TRBD1. This CDR3 comprises 14 residues. V shed 7 bases, J shed 11 bases, and the junction held 13 bases outside the gene matches. Germline CDR1 reads MDHEN; CDR2 reads SYDVKM. The CDR3 DNA is TGTGCCAGCACCGAACACGGACAGGGATCGTCCCAGCATTTT. It yields the protein CASTEHGQGSSQHF.

The sample holds a few counts of this clone. The chain recombines TRBV27 with TRBJ2-1; TRBD2 matches at 11 bases. The CDR3 totals 18 residues. J was trimmed by 5 bases and V by 3 bases; bases with no gene match: 12. In germline, CDR1 is MNHEY, CDR2 SMNVEV (reference sequence). This CDR3 is CASSFFSGRAAEDNEQFF. The CDR3 DNA reads TGTGCCAGCAGTTTTTTTAGCGGGAGGGCCGCAGAGGACAATGAGCAGTTCTTC.

This chain joins TRBV19 and TRBJ1-5; D gene ambiguous. CDR1 and CDR2 (germline): LNHDA, SQIVND (reference sequence). There are 15 residues in the CDR3. Trimming took off 2 bases at V and 6 bases at J, with 14 bases between the two ends. The CDR3 sequence is CASSITPSLTQPQHF. The CDR3 nucleotides are TGTGCCAGTAGTATAACCCCTAGTCTCACTCAGCCCCAGCATTTT.

This clone was detected only a few times. The chain uses TRBV25-1 and TRBJ1-4; 7 bases align to TRBD1. The CDR3 spans 15 residues. V was clipped by 4 bases and J by 0 bases; unmatched bases: 2. CDR1 is MGHDK, CDR2 SYGVNS, per germline. CDR3 region: CASSGDSATNEKLFF. CDR3 coding DNA: TGTGCCAGCAGTGGGGACAGTGCAACTAATGAAAAACTGTTTTTT.

This chain joins TRBV19 and TRBJ1-1; 7 nucleotides align to TRBD1. The CDR3 extends over 13 amino acids. Germline values: CDR1 LNHDA, CDR2 SQIVND (reference sequence). The V and J ends lost 3 bases and 8 bases, in that order; junction bases with no gene match: 6. CDR3 protein: CASSIDGTAEAFF. CDR3 nucleotide sequence: TGTGCCAGTAGTATCGACGGGACAGCAGAAGCTTTCTTT.

This rearrangement joins TRBV12-5 to TRBJ2-7, with 10 bases identical to TRBD1. V shed 4 bases, J shed 5 bases, and the junction held 2 bases outside the gene matches. Germline-derived CDR1 and CDR2 are LGHNT and FRNRAP. The CDR3 spans 13 residues. In nucleotides, the CDR3 is TGTGCTAGTGGTTGGGGGACAGGGGACGAGCAGTACTTC. Residues: CASGWGTGDEQYF.

The V call is TRBV28, the J call TRBJ1-2, with 11 bases that match TRBD1. The germline V gene has CDR1 MDHEN and CDR2 SYDVKM. The CDR3 runs 15 residues. J was trimmed by 1 base and V by 5 bases; bases with no gene match: 3. The CDR3 loop reads CASSLGTGGNYGYTF. The CDR3 region has the DNA TGTGCCAGCAGTCTAGGGACAGGGGGTAACTATGGCTACACCTTC.

The chain is built from TRBV2 and TRBJ2-5, with 9 bases fitting TRBD1. This CDR3 is built from 14 residues. Trimming removed 5 bases from V and 6 bases from J; junction bases left unmatched: 7. The germline CDR1 and CDR2 sequences are SNHLY and FYNNEI. CDR3 protein: CASSFTGGAQTQYF. The CDR3 bases are TGTGCCAGCAGTTTCACAGGGGGCGCGCAGACCCAGTACTTC.

The chain is built from TRBV2 and TRBJ1-5, with D possibly being TRBD1 (5 bases). This CDR3 has 13 amino acids. Trimming removed 6 bases at V and 7 bases at J, with 13 bases between. Germline lookup yields CDR1 SNHLY and CDR2 FYNNEI. The CDR3: CASSRDTNQPQHF. The CDR3 coding sequence is TGTGCCAGCAGCAGGGATACTAACCAGCCCCAGCATTTT.

This clone has just a few counts. The chain uses TRBV10-3 and TRBJ2-5; 15 positions agree with TRBD2. Losses at the gene ends were 3 bases for V and 10 bases for J; bases not matched to a gene: 6. Germline-derived CDR1 and CDR2 are ENHRY and SYGVKD. CDR3 size: 15 residues. The CDR3 nucleotides read TGTGCCATCAGTGACGGACTAGCGGGGGGGCCGGGCCAGTACTTC. As protein: CAISDGLAGGPGQYF.

The chain recombines TRBV2 with TRBJ2-7, with 11 bases lining up with TRBD1. This CDR3 region has 14 residues. After removal of 6 bases from V and 6 bases from J, the junction contained 7 bases not matched to a gene. Germline V gene data show CDR1 as SNHLY and CDR2 as FYNNEI. The CDR3 loop reads CASSPQGTGGEQYF. CDR3 DNA sequence: TGTGCCAGCAGCCCCCAAGGGACAGGGGGCGAGCAGTACTTC.

The rearrangement joins TRBV27 to TRBJ2-1; D is possibly TRBD2 (6 bases). The germline gives CDR1 MNHEY, CDR2 SMNVEV (reference sequence). This CDR3 is 14 amino acids long. The V gene lost 2 bases and the J gene lost 5 bases, with 10 bases spanning the gap. CDR3 sequence: CASSLASVHNEQFF. The CDR3 DNA sequence: TGTGCCAGCAGTTTAGCTAGCGTTCACAATGAGCAGTTCTTC.

This clone is a singleton in its sample. The V call is TRBV6-5, the J call TRBJ2-1; 7 positions match TRBD2. CDR1 MNHEY and CDR2 SVGAGI come from the germline V gene. The CDR3 is 15 residues long. V lost 4 bases and J lost 9; bases outside the gene matches: 12. The CDR3 sequence is CASSFSGGGEGEQFF. The CDR3 nucleotides read TGTGCCAGCAGTTTCTCGGGGGGTGGCGAGGGTGAGCAGTTCTTC.

The CDR3 DNA sequence: TGCAGCGTAGGGACAGGAGAGAACACTGAAGCTTTCTTT. Its translation: CSVGTGENTEAFF. The chain employs TRBV29-1 and TRBJ1-1; TRBD1 agrees at 8 bases. This CDR3 comprises 13 residues. The J segment lost 1 base and the V segment lost 6 bases, leaving 4 bases of the junction unmatched. Germline assignment: CDR1 SQVTM and CDR2 ANQGSEA.

The J gene is TRBJ2-7, the V gene TRBV9; D ambiguous. Trimming cost V 4 bases and J 2 bases, with 19 bases left between them. The CDR3 is made up of 16 amino acids. Germline assignment: CDR1 SGDLS and CDR2 YYNGEE. CDR3 amino acids: CASSPRSDGATYEQYF. CDR3 nucleotides: TGTGCCAGCAGCCCAAGATCAGATGGTGCAACCTACGAGCAGTACTTC.

This clone was seen more than once but under ten times. This chain links TRBV27 with TRBJ1-6, with a weak D call TRBD1 (6 bases). The CDR3 length is 14 residues. The germline V and J ends were trimmed by 6 bases and 10 bases, with 16 bases remaining between them. Germline V gives CDR1 MNHEY, CDR2 SMNVEV (reference sequence). The CDR3 nucleotides read TGTGCCAGCAGCAGGGGCGACCGCAGGTCACCCCTCCACTTT. Translated: CASSRGDRRSPLHF.

The chain is built from TRBV6-1 and TRBJ2-1, with 7 nucleotides matching TRBD2. Germline V gene sequence: CDR1 MNHNS, CDR2 SASEGT. The CDR3 runs to 16 residues. J lost 3 bases, V lost 4 bases, and 9 bases had no gene match. CDR3 DNA sequence: TGTGCCAGCAGTGGGACTAGAGGGAGGGTCTACAATGAGCAGTTCTTC. Translation: CASSGTRGRVYNEQFF.